Below, one T cell receptor beta chain is given with its context. V dropped 2 bases and J dropped 15 bases, with 18 bases sitting between them. This CDR3 has 13 residues. Germline V lookup: CDR1 SGHTS, CDR2 YDEGEE. The sample originates from a study of blood T cell repertoires in COVID-19. Background on the study: Researchers got acute and convalescent COVID-19 samples from the United States, Italy and Spain. Nucleic acid was either cDNA or gDNA, and it came from T cells, B-cell-depleted T cells, or PBMCs.

During active infection, Seattle patients enrolled and were then monitored through disease. Original handling: Amplifying reference gene primers gave estimates of nucleated cell counts. Profiling relied on immunoSEQ multiplex PCR, and the TCRdb table lists in-frame clones only, not all of them. For V, J and clone size, that table is used; D and trimming come from the DNA. The sample has approximately 390,000 clones, 80% to 90% seen once. The chain carries TRBV5-8 and TRBJ2-1; weak D call: TRBD1 (6 bases). Sequencing was carried out using peripheral blood. This receptor was obtained from a woman in her sixties or seventies with COVID-19, enrolled during active disease. CDR3 loop: CASSLVGTSHAFF. The CDR3 DNA follows: TGTGCCAGCAGCTTAGTTGGGACATCCCACGCGTTCTTC.